The entry that follows covers one T cell receptor (beta chain) sequence. This specimen belongs to a study of blood T cell repertoires in COVID-19. At the level of the study: The United States, Italy and Spain supplied acute and convalescent COVID-19 samples. In each case, the material was cDNA or gDNA derived from T cells, B-cell-depleted T cells, or PBMCs.

V was pared by 2 bases and J by 7 bases, with 7 bases of the junction left unmatched. There are 15 residues in the CDR3. Germline CDR1 reads MNHEY; CDR2 reads SMNVEV (reference sequence). Per the original data handling: Cell counts per sample came from amplifying reference gene primers. Libraries were prepared by immunoSEQ multiplex PCR; TCRdb keeps only in-frame clonotypes and omits some of them. The DNA was the basis for D and trimming; V, J and clone size are from that table. The repertoire holds about 58,000 clones, 78% seen once, with around 5% in the top ten. This sequence joins TRBV27 and TRBJ2-7; 11 positions agree with TRBD2. The sample consisted of peripheral blood. The sequence derives from a human donor in a cohort sampled during active COVID-19. CDR3 amino acids: CASSLVAGGPREQYF. DNA for the CDR3: TGTGCCAGCAGTTTAGTAGCGGGAGGGCCCCGGGAGCAGTACTTC.